This is a list of T cell receptor beta chains from one sample in a study of long-term antiretroviral therapy in people with HIV. TCRdb keeps only in-frame clones here, not all; method: immunoSEQ multiplex PCR. The data contain around 29,000 clones, nearly 95% of them singletons. The specimen was unsorted PBMCs, collected approximately 6.3 years after starting antiretroviral therapy. Every receptor here comes from a woman aged 40 to 50 with HIV. Each CDR3 is given with its conserved first and last residue. A D gene is named only where the DNA matches it firmly. Not every row has a clone size; where given, it reads once, few, many or a size class.

d_gene,v_gene,abundance,j_gene,CDR3nt,CDR3aa
TRBD1,TRBV19,NA,TRBJ1-1,TGTGCCAGCCGATTACAACAGGGGTACACTGAAGCTTTCTTT,CASRLQQGYTEAFF
TRBD1,TRBV5-6,NA,TRBJ2-3,TGTGCCAGCAGCTCTCGGGACAGGTTCGTAATGCAACTCACAGATACGCAGTATTTT,CASSSRDRFVMQLTDTQYF
NA,TRBV4-3,NA,TRBJ1-2,TGCGCCAGCAGCCAACATCAGGGGATGGATGGCTACACCTTC,CASSQHQGMDGYTF
NA,TRBV27,once,TRBJ2-7,TGTGCCAGCAGTTTAAAAACCCCAGACTCCTACGAGCAGTACTTC,CASSLKTPDSYEQYF
NA,TRBV7-2,NA,TRBJ1-2,TGTGCCAGCAGCTTAGTCACTTGGGGGAAAGCTAACTATGGCTACACCTTC,CASSLVTWGKANYGYTF
NA,TRBV7-2,NA,TRBJ2-4,TGTGCCAGCATAAAAGAGCCCGGGAACATTCAGTACTTC,CASIKEPGNIQYF
NA,TRBV19,NA,TRBJ1-1,TGTGCCAGTAGTATCCCGCGGTACACTGAAGCTTTCTTT,CASSIPRYTEAFF
TRBD2,TRBV4-3,NA,TRBJ2-1,TGCGCCAGCAGCCAAGATCTCGCGACTAGCGGGGGCCTCTACAATGAGCAGTTCTTC,CASSQDLATSGGLYNEQFF
NA,TRBV7-9,NA,TRBJ2-3,TGTGCCAGCAGCACCATGAAGGGGACTGCCGGTACAGATACGCAGTATTTT,CASSTMKGTAGTDTQYF
NA,TRBV7-2,NA,TRBJ1-1,TGTGCCAGCAGCTTAGACGGGGTTGTGGGGAACACTGAAGCTTTCTTT,CASSLDGVVGNTEAFF
NA,TRBV19,NA,TRBJ1-1,TGTGCCAGTAGGAGGGGTGACACTGAAGCTTTCTTT,CASRRGDTEAFF
NA,TRBV5-1,NA,TRBJ2-4,TGCGCCAGCAGCTTGGCCGCCTACCGGGACACTCTAGGTCTAGCCAAAAACATTCAGTACTTC,CASSLAAYRDTLGLAKNIQYF
NA,TRBV4-3,NA,TRBJ2-3,TGCGCCAGCAGCCAACTGGGAATCACAGATACGCAGTATTTT,CASSQLGITDTQYF
NA,TRBV6-5,once,TRBJ1-2,TGTGCCAGCAGTTACCAAGCCCACTATGGCTACACCTTC,CASSYQAHYGYTF